This T cell receptor beta chain was obtained from a study of T cells in Graves' hyperthyroidism and ophthalmopathy. Study-wide findings and caveats: Blood also contained most expanded thyroid clonotypes above 0.001.

TCR beta CDR3 regions were amplified from RNA. First-round RT-PCR of the TCR CDR3 relied on the HTBI primer set. A single record per CDR3 protein comes from TCRdb applying MiXCR to the multiplex PCR reads. The sample shows hundreds of thousands of distinct CDR3 sequences, roughly 15% of them seen only once. A roughly 10 ml volume of fresh peripheral blood provided the PBMCs. Germline trimming cut 2 bases from V and 1 base from J; bases unmatched to any gene: 2. Per germline, CDR1 MNHNY and CDR2 SVGAGI (reference sequence). CDR3 length: 15 amino acids. There are many counts of this clonotype. Its specificity is unknown.

The receptor was isolated from a woman between 18 and 29 years old with Graves' ophthalmopathy. The chain links TRBV6-6 to TRBJ2-3, with 8 bases that match TRBD2. Sequencing was done on a sample of blood. CDR3 residues: CASSYGRGGTDTQYF. The CDR3 DNA reads as TGTGCCAGCAGTTACGGGCGGGGGGGCACAGATACGCAGTATTTT.